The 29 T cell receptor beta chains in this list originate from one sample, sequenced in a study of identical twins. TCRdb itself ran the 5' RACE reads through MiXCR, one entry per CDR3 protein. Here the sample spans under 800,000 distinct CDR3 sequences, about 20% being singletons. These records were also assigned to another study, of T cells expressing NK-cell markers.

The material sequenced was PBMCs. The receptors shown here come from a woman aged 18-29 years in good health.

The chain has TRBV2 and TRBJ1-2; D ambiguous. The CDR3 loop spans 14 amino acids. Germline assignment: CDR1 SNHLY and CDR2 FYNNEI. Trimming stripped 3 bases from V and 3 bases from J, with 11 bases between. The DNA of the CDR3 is TGTGCCAGCAGTGATATTCGGCGGCACTATGGCTACACCTTC. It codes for CASSDIRRHYGYTF.

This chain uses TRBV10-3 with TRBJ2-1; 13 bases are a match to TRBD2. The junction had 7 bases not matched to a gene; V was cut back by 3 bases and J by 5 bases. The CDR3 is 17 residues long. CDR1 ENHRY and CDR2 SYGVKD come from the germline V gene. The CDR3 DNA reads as TGTGCCATCAGTGATTTTGGACTAGCGGGAGATGACAATGAGCAGTTCTTC. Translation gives CAISDFGLAGDDNEQFF.

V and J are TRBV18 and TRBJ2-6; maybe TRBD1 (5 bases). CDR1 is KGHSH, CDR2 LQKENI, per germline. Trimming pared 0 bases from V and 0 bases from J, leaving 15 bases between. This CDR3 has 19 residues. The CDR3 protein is CASSPPRIGATSGANVLTF. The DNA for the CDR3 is TGTGCCAGCTCACCACCCCGGATAGGGGCTACCTCTGGGGCCAACGTCCTGACTTTC.

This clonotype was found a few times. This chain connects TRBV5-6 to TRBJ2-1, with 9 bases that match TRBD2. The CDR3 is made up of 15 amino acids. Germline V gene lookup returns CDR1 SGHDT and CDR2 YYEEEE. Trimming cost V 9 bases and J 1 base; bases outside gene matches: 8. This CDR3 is CATLKAGGSYNEQFF. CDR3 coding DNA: TGTGCCACGCTTAAGGCGGGAGGGTCCTACAATGAGCAGTTCTTC.

Here the CDR3 DNA reads TGCGCCACCTCAAGCGGAGGGGTCAACAATGAGCAGTTCTTC. Translating gives CATSSGGVNNEQFF. V and J are TRBV5-1 and TRBJ2-1; possibly TRBD2 for D (6 bases). V lost 9 bases and J 5 bases, leaving 18 bases between the germline ends. CDR1 is SGHRS, CDR2 YFSETQ, per germline. The CDR3 covers 14 residues.

The CDR3 here is CASSPSRGTGNYGYTF. The CDR3 region has the DNA TGTGCCAGCAGCCCATCACGAGGGACAGGGAACTATGGCTACACCTTC. The chain carries TRBV7-3 and TRBJ1-2; 9 bases align to TRBD1. The trim removed 5 bases at V and 2 bases at J, leaving 9 bases unmatched. The germline V gene encodes CDR1 SGHTA and CDR2 FQGTGA. The CDR3 sequence is 16 residues long.

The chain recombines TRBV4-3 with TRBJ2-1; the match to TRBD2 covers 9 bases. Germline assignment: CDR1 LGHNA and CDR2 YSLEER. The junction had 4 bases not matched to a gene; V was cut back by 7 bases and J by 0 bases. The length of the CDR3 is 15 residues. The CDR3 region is CASTPSGDSYNEQFF. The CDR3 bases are TGCGCCAGCACCCCTAGCGGGGACTCCTACAATGAGCAGTTCTTC.

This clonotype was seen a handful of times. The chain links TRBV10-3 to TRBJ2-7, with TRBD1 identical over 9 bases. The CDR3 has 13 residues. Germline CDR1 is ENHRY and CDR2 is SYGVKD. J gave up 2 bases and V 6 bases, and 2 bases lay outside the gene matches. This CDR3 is CAIRQGATYEQYF. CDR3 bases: TGTGCCATCAGACAGGGGGCTACCTACGAGCAGTACTTC.

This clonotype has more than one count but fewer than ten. Here the CDR3 reads CASSLDWGAKTKNIQYF. The CDR3 nucleotides are TGTGCCAGCAGCTTAGATTGGGGGGCGAAAACCAAAAACATTCAGTACTTC. V usage is TRBV7-9 and J usage is TRBJ2-4, with D perhaps assigned TRBD1 or TRBD2 (6 bases each). The germline V and J ends were trimmed by 1 base and 2 bases, with 15 bases remaining between them. The CDR3 loop spans 17 amino acids. Germline loops: CDR1 SEHNR, CDR2 FQNEAQ (reference sequence).

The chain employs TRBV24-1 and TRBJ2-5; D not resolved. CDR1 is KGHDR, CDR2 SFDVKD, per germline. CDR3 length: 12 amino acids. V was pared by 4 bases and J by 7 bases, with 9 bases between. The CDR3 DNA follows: TGTGCCACCAGTGACCCCGTCGGGACCCAGTACTTC. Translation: CATSDPVGTQYF.

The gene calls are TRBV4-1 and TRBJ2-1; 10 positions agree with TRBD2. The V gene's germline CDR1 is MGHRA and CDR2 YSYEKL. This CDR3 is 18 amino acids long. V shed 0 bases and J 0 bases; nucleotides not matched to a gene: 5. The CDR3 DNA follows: TGCGCCAGCAGCCAAGACACTAGCGGGGTTGTCTCCTACAATGAGCAGTTCTTC. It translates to CASSQDTSGVVSYNEQFF.

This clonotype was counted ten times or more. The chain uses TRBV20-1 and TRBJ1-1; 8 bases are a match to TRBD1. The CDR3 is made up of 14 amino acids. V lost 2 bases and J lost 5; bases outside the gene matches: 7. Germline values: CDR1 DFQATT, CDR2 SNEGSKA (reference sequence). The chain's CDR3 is CSARQGQGGTEAFF. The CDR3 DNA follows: TGCAGTGCTAGACAAGGACAGGGTGGGACTGAAGCTTTCTTT.

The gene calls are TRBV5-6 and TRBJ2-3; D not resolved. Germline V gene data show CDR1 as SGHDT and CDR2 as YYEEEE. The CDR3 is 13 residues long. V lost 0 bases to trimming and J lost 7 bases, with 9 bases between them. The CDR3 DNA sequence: TGTGCCAGCAGCTTGGCCCCGGAGAATACGCAGTATTTT. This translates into CASSLAPENTQYF.

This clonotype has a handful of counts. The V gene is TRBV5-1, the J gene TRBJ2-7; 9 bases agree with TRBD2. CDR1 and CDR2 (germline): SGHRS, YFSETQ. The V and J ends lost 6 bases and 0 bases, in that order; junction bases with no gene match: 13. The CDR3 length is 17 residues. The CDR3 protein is CASTPSFSGGNSYEQYF. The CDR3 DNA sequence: TGCGCCAGCACCCCTTCATTCAGCGGGGGGAACTCCTACGAGCAGTACTTC.

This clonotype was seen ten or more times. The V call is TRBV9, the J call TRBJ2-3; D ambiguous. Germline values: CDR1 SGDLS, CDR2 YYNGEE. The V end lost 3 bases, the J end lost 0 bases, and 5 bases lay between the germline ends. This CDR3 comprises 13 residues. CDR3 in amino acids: CASSASSTDTQYF. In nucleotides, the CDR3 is TGTGCCAGCAGCGCGTCTAGCACAGATACGCAGTATTTT. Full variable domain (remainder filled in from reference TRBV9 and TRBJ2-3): DSGVTQTPKHLITATGQRVTLRCSPRSGDLSVYWYQQSLDQGLQFLIQYYNGEERAKGNILERFSAQQFPDLHSELNLSSLELGDSALYFCASSASSTDTQYFGPGTRLTVL.

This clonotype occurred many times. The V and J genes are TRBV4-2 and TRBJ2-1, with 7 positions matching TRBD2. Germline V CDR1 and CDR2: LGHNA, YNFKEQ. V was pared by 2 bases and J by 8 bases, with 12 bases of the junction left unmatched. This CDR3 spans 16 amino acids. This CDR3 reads CASSQPRDYIVDEQFF. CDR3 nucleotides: TGTGCCAGCAGCCAACCCCGGGACTATATTGTGGATGAGCAGTTCTTC.

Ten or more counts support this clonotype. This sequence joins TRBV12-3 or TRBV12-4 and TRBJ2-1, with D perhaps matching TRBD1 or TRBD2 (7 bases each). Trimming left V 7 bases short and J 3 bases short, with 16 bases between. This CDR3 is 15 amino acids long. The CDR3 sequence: CASTPTGTNYNEQFF. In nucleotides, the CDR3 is TGTGCCAGCACACCGACAGGGACTAACTACAATGAGCAGTTCTTC.

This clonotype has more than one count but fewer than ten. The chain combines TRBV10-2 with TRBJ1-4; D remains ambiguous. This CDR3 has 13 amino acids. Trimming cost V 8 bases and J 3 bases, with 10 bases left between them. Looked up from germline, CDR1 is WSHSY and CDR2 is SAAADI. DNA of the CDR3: TGCGCCAGCCGCTGGTCCCCTAATGAAAAACTGTTTTTT. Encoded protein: CASRWSPNEKLFF.

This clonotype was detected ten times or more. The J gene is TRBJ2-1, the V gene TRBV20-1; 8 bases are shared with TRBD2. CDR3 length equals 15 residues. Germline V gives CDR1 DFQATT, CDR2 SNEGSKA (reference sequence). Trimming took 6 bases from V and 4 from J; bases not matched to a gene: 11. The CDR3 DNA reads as TGCAGTGCCTTCCCCACCAGCGGGAGATACAATGAGCAGTTCTTC. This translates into CSAFPTSGRYNEQFF.

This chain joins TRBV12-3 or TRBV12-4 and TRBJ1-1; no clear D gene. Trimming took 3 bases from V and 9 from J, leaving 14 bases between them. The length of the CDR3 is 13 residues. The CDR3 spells CASSFRNGAKAFF. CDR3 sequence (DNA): TGTGCCAGCAGTTTTCGGAACGGAGCGAAAGCTTTCTTT.

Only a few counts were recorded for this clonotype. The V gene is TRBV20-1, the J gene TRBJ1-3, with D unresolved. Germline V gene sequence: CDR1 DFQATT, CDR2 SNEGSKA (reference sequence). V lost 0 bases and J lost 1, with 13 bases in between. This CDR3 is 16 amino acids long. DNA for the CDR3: TGCAGTGCTAGAGAGCCCCCGGGTATTTCTGGAAACACCATATATTTT. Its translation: CSAREPPGISGNTIYF.

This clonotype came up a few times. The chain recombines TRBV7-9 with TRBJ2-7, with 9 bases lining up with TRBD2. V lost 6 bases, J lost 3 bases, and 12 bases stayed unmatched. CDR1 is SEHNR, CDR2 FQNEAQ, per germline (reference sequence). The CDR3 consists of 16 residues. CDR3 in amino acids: CASRQFPASGDYEQYF. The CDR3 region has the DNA TGTGCCAGCAGACAATTCCCGGCTAGCGGGGACTACGAGCAGTACTTC.

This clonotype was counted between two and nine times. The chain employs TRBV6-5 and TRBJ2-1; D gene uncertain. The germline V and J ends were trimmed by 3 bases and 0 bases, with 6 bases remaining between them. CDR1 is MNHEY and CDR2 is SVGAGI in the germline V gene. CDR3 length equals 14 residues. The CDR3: CASSYLSSYNEQFF. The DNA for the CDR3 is TGTGCCAGCAGTTATCTTAGCTCCTACAATGAGCAGTTCTTC.

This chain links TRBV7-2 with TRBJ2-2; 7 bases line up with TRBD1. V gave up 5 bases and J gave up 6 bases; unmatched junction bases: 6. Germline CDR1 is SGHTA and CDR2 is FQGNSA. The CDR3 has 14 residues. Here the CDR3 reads CASSRPTGSGELFF. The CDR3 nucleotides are TGTGCCAGCAGCCGCCCGACAGGGTCCGGGGAGCTGTTTTTT.

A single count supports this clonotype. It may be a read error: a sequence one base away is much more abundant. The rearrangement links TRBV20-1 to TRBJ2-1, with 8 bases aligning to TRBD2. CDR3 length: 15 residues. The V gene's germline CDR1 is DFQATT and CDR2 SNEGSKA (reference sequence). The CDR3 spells CSVPVPGGPYNEQLF. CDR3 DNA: TGCAGTGTCCCCGTCCCGGGGGGGCCATACAATGAGCAGCTCTTC.

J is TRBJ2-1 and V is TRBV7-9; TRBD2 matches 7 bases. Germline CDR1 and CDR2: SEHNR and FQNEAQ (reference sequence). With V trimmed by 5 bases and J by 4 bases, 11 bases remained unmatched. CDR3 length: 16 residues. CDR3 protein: CASSPTSTIHYNEQFF. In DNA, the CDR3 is TGTGCCAGCAGCCCGACTAGCACTATCCATTACAATGAGCAGTTCTTC.

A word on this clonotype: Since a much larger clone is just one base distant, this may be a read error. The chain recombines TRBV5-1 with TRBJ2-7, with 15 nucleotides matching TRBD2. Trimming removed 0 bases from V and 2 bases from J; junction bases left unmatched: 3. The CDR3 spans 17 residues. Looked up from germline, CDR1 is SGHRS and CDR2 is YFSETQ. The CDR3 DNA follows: TGCGCCAGCAGCTTGGGGGGGACTAGCGGGAGGACCTACGAGCAGTACTTC. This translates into CASSLGGTSGRTYEQYF.

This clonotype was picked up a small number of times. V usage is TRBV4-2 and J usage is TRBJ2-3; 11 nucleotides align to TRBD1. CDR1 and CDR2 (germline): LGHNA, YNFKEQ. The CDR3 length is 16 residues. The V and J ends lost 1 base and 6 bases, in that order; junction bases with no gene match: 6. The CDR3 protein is CASSQASGQGADTQYF. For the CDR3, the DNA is TGTGCCAGCAGCCAAGCCTCAGGACAGGGGGCCGATACGCAGTATTTT.

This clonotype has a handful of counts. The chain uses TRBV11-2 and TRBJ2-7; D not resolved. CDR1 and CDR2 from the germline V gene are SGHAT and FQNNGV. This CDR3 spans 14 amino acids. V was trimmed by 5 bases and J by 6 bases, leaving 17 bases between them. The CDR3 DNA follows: TGTGCCAGCAGCCGAGGACCCTGGTTGGTCGAGCAGTACTTC. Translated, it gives CASSRGPWLVEQYF.